A selection of T cell receptor beta chains follows, all from one sample in a study of blood T cell repertoires in COVID-19. Generated by immunoSEQ multiplex PCR, the TCRdb table keeps only in-frame clones and is missing some. In the table there are under 200,000 clones, about 85% of which are singletons. Sequencing was done on a sample of peripheral blood. These receptors came from a woman of 80 years or more in a cohort sampled during active or convalescent COVID-19. Each CDR3 is given with its conserved first and last residue. A D gene is named only where the DNA matches it firmly. Size values are once, few and many counts, or a class for expanded clones, and some rows have none.

v_gene	abundance	j_gene	d_gene	CDR3aa	CDR3nt
TRBV5-4	-	TRBJ2-7	-	CASSKATGQLEQYF	TGTGCCAGCAGCAAAGCGACAGGACAGCTGGAGCAGTACTTC
TRBV3-1/TRBV3-2	once	TRBJ2-7	-	CASSHRLVPYEQYF	TGTGCCAGCAGCCACCGACTAGTACCCTACGAGCAGTACTTC
TRBV4-2	-	TRBJ2-3	-	CASSRTERNTDTQYF	TGTGCCAGCAGCCGTACGGAGCGGAACACAGATACGCAGTATTTT
TRBV2	once	TRBJ2-1	-	CASSRTTYNEQFF	TGTGCCAGCAGTAGGACTACATACAATGAGCAGTTCTTC
TRBV5-6	-	TRBJ1-6	-	CASSLASSSYNSPLHF	TGTGCCAGCAGCCTAGCCTCGAGCTCCTATAATTCACCCCTCCACTTT
TRBV9	-	TRBJ2-1	TRBD2	CASSVDSGPTEQFF	TGTGCCAGCAGCGTAGATAGCGGGCCTACCGAGCAGTTCTTC
TRBV7-2	-	TRBJ1-5	-	CASSAASGSNQPQHF	TGTGCCAGCAGCGCCGCTTCGGGGAGCAATCAGCCCCAGCATTTT
TRBV24-1	-	TRBJ1-5	-	CATSDRGTPAQHF	TGTGCCACCAGTGATCGGGGGACCCCAGCCCAGCATTTT
TRBV21-1	-	TRBJ2-5	-	CASSPRKRTETQYF	TGTGCCAGCAGCCCACGGAAGCGGACAGAGACCCAGTACTTC
TRBV5-4	-	TRBJ1-2	-	CASSQDSNYGYTF	TGTGCCAGCAGCCAAGACAGTAACTATGGCTACACCTTC
TRBV12-3/TRBV12-4	-	TRBJ2-7	TRBD1	CASGDRSYEQYF	TGTGCCAGCGGGGACAGGTCCTACGAGCAGTACTTC
TRBV9	once	TRBJ2-3	TRBD2	CASSALGLAGGTDTQYF	TGTGCCAGCAGCGCCCTCGGCCTAGCGGGAGGCACAGATACGCAGTATTTT
TRBV5-6	-	TRBJ2-3	TRBD2	CASSLIGGGPDTQYF	TGTGCCAGCAGCTTAATAGGCGGGGGGCCAGATACGCAGTATTTT
TRBV3-1/TRBV3-2	few	TRBJ2-7	TRBD1	CASSQGPPGTGAYEQYF	TGTGCCAGCAGCCAAGGACCACCCGGGACAGGGGCCTACGAGCAGTACTTC
TRBV5-1	-	TRBJ1-2	TRBD1	CASSSGGTAYGYTF	TGCGCCAGCAGCTCAGGAGGGACAGCCTATGGCTACACCTTC
TRBV30	-	TRBJ2-1	-	CAWRATGLVMRGEQFF	TGTGCCTGGAGGGCCACAGGGTTAGTTATGAGGGGTGAGCAGTTCTTC
TRBV6-5	-	TRBJ1-1	-	CASRHNTEAFF	TGTGCCAGCAGACATAACACTGAAGCTTTCTTT
TRBV15	-	TRBJ1-6	-	CATSRVNNSPLHF	TGTGCCACCAGCAGAGTTAATAATTCACCCCTCCACTTT
TRBV28	-	TRBJ1-1	-	CASSPTGSRRRFEAFF	TGTGCCAGCAGCCCCACAGGGTCCCGTCGGCGGTTCGAAGCTTTCTTT
TRBV6-5	-	TRBJ1-2	TRBD1	CASSTGTGSRSGYTF	TGTGCCAGCAGCACCGGGACAGGCTCCCGTAGCGGCTACACCTTC
TRBV5-6	-	TRBJ2-5	-	CASSLRGNQETQYF	TGTGCCAGCAGCTTGCGAGGAAACCAAGAGACCCAGTACTTC
TRBV2	-	TRBJ2-5	TRBD2	CASSFLRLAQETQYF	TGTGCCAGCAGTTTTTTAAGACTAGCCCAAGAGACCCAGTACTTC
TRBV24-1	few	TRBJ1-6	-	CATSVPRSPLHF	TGTGCCACCAGTGTTCCCAGGTCACCCCTCCACTTT
TRBV5-1	-	TRBJ1-2	TRBD1	CASSSRDRGEYGYTF	TGCGCCAGCAGCTCCCGGGACAGGGGAGAGTATGGCTACACCTTC
TRBV7-9	-	TRBJ2-2	-	CASSPDTRGGELFF	TGTGCCAGCAGCCCCGACACCCGGGGCGGGGAGCTGTTTTTT
TRBV19	once	TRBJ2-1	TRBD2	CASSETSGRAYEQFF	TGTGCCAGTTCGGAGACTAGCGGGAGGGCCTATGAGCAGTTCTTC
TRBV5-6	-	TRBJ2-1	-	CASSPASLRDNEQFF	TGTGCCAGCAGCCCGGCATCGCTCAGGGACAATGAGCAGTTCTTC
TRBV13	once	TRBJ2-1	-	CASSFTSSNEQFF	TGTGCCAGCAGCTTTACCAGTTCTAATGAGCAGTTCTTC
TRBV6-5	-	TRBJ1-5	TRBD1	CASGRDRVNQPQHF	TGTGCCAGCGGCCGGGACAGGGTGAATCAGCCCCAGCATTTT
TRBV9	-	TRBJ1-1	TRBD1	CASSAPGQGRAFF	TGTGCCAGCAGCGCTCCCGGACAGGGGCGCGCTTTCTTT
TRBV11-3	once	TRBJ1-4	-	CASSLGSLARDNEKLFF	TGTGCCAGCAGCCTCGGGTCACTGGCTCGGGATAATGAAAAACTGTTTTTT
TRBV11-3	-	TRBJ2-5	-	CASNTGGGGRVVTQYF	TGTGCCAGCAACACAGGGGGGGGAGGAAGAGTTGTGACCCAGTACTTC
TRBV18	-	TRBJ2-1	TRBD2	CASSPTSGKYNEQFF	TGTGCCAGCTCACCAACTAGCGGGAAATACAATGAGCAGTTCTTC
TRBV18	-	TRBJ2-1	TRBD2	CASSPQTSGYYNEQFF	TGTGCCAGCTCACCACAAACTAGCGGATACTACAATGAGCAGTTCTTC
TRBV10-3	-	TRBJ2-1	TRBD2	CAIRGLGVGEQFF	TGTGCCATCAGAGGACTAGGGGTGGGTGAGCAGTTCTTC
TRBV20-1	-	TRBJ2-5	-	CSANPKETQYF	TGCAGTGCTAATCCCAAAGAGACCCAGTACTTC
TRBV3-1/TRBV3-2	-	TRBJ1-3	TRBD1	CASSPKTKTGSGNTIYF	TGTGCCAGCAGCCCAAAGACAAAGACAGGGAGTGGAAACACCATATATTTT
TRBV6-2/TRBV6-3	-	TRBJ2-2	TRBD1	CASSYSGTGKTGELFF	TGTGCCAGCAGTTACTCGGGGACAGGGAAGACCGGGGAGCTGTTTTTT
TRBV5-1	-	TRBJ2-7	-	CASSRTQGEGDEQYF	TGCGCCAGCAGCCGAACACAGGGGGAGGGAGACGAGCAGTACTTC
TRBV2	-	TRBJ1-2	TRBD1	CASRGQGYGYTF	TGTGCCAGCAGGGGACAGGGTTATGGCTACACCTTC
TRBV6-5	-	TRBJ2-1	-	CASSSRLVSSYNEQFF	TGTGCCAGCAGTTCTCGACTAGTTTCGTCCTACAATGAGCAGTTCTTC
TRBV9	-	TRBJ2-7	-	CASSPAGVSYEQYF	TGTGCCAGCAGCCCGGCAGGGGTATCCTACGAGCAGTACTTC
TRBV19	-	TRBJ1-2	-	CASSIDRVAGGYTF	TGTGCCAGTAGTATAGACCGGGTCGCGGGCGGCTACACCTTC
TRBV14	-	TRBJ1-1	-	CASSQVRVRRTEAFF	TGTGCCAGCAGCCAAGTCAGGGTGCGTCGCACTGAAGCTTTCTTT